The 27 T cell receptor beta chains reported below all come from one sample, sequenced in a study of tumor and adjacent non-tumor tissue in lung cancer. This sample's RNA came from whole unsorted tissue. Three rounds of nested PCR, following a modified ARM-PCR protocol, produced the TCRbeta library. TCRdb re-derived calls from the multiplex PCR reads in MiXCR, one entry per CDR3 protein. Of 77,000 or so distinct CDR3 sequences detected, around 77% appear once; the ten largest clones hold roughly 12%. Sequencing was carried out using lung tumor tissue. All receptors come from a woman between 45 and 65 years old with non-small cell lung cancer.

This clonotype was seen more than once but under ten times. This clone may be a read error of a much larger clone one base away. The J gene is TRBJ2-7, the V gene TRBV7-8; D uncertain. Trimming stripped 1 base from V and 1 base from J, with 20 bases between. CDR1 SGHVS and CDR2 FQNEAQ come from the germline V gene. The CDR3 runs 18 residues. CDR3: CASSLVVGGRIGSYEQYF. CDR3 DNA: TGTGCCAGCAGCTTAGTCGTTGGCGGCCGGATAGGGTCCTACGAGCAGTACTTC. The variable domain in full, completed from reference TRBV7-8 and TRBJ2-7, reads GAGVSQSPRYKVAKRGQDVALRCDPISGHVSLFWYQQALGQGPEFLTYFQNEAQLDKSGLPSDRFFAERPEGSVSTLKIQRTQQEDSAVYLCASSLVVGGRIGSYEQYFGPGTRLTVT.

This chain connects TRBV10-2 to TRBJ1-5; D call uncertain. Trimming stripped 0 bases from V and 16 bases from J, with 25 bases between. This CDR3 region has 16 residues. Per the germline V gene, CDR1 is WSHSY and CDR2 is SAAADI. The CDR3, as DNA: TGCGCCAGCAGTGAGTCAGGACTTCTCCTCGGTCAGCACCAACATTTT. Protein: CASSESGLLLGQHQHF.

On this clonotype itself: Germline and junction disagree at one end, which may indicate a read error. The rearrangement links TRBV6-2 or TRBV6-3 to TRBJ2-6, with D unclear. The CDR3 has 15 residues. Germline V lookup: CDR1 MNHEY, CDR2 SVGEGT. The CDR3 loop reads CASSGPISGSNVPTF. CDR3 in DNA: TGTGCCAGCAGTGGACCAATCTCTGGGTCCAACGTCCCGACTTTC.

Worth noting for this clonotype: With a much larger clone just one base away, this may be a read error. This chain links TRBV28 with TRBJ2-7; D tentatively fits TRBD1 or TRBD2 (5 bases each). The V and J ends lost 2 bases and 7 bases respectively, with 21 bases between them. The CDR3 has 16 residues. Germline assignment: CDR1 MDHEN and CDR2 SYDVKM. The CDR3 DNA sequence: TGTGCCAGCAGTTTACCCGCTCCGGGGCCAGTGGTAGAGCAGTACTTC. Its translation is CASSLPAPGPVVEQYF.

A few counts support this clonotype. A much larger clone lies a single base off, so this may be a read error. The CDR3 DNA sequence: TGCAGTGCTAGAGATCGAATCTACAATGAGCAGCTCTTC. This translates into CSARDRIYNEQLF. The chain combines TRBV20-1 with TRBJ2-1; no definite D call. The CDR3 sequence is 13 residues long. Germline values: CDR1 DFQATT, CDR2 SNEGSKA (reference sequence).

This clonotype was seen many times. CDR3 sequence reads: CASTLYTSGRTDTQYF. Written as DNA, the CDR3 is TGTGCCAGCACCCTTTATACTAGCGGGAGAACAGATACGCAGTATTTT. The V and J genes are TRBV28 and TRBJ2-3; 11 nucleotides align to TRBD2. The CDR3 spans 16 residues. Per germline, CDR1 MDHEN and CDR2 SYDVKM. Losses at the gene ends were 7 bases for V and 3 bases for J; bases not matched to a gene: 9.

This clonotype was seen more than once but under ten times. V and J are TRBV21-1 and TRBJ1-5; the D call in the table, TRBD1, was not verified against the DNA. TRBV21-1 is deemed a pseudogene. The CDR3 contains 16 residues. The CDR3 here is CASSKDIPYSNQPQHF. DNA for the CDR3: TGTGCCAGCAGCAAGGACATACCGTATAGCAATCAGCCCCAGCATTTT.

Concerning this clonotype itself: At one end, the junction sequence differs from germline, possibly due to a read error. In DNA, the CDR3 is TGCGCAAGCAGCCAAGGGACAGGGGGAGACATCGGGGAGCTGTTTTTT. It is translated as CASSQGTGGDIGELFF. This sequence joins TRBV4-1 and TRBJ2-2; 11 bases map to TRBD1. The CDR3 sequence is 16 residues long. Germline V gene data show CDR1 as MGHRA and CDR2 as YSYEKL.

Comment on this clonotype: Without the conserved terminal phenylalanine or tryptophan, this CDR3 likely stems from a read error. V gene TRBV29-1 combines with J gene TRBJ2-4, with TRBD2 identical over 8 bases. The CDR3 has 16 amino acids. CDR1 and CDR2 (germline): SQVTM, ANQGSEA. The DNA of the CDR3 is TGCAGCGTTGAAGATCGGGGTGGACTAGCCAAGAACATTCAGTACTTG. Translated: CSVEDRGGLAKNIQYL.

V gene TRBV6-5 combines with J gene TRBJ2-2, with D perhaps matching TRBD1 or TRBD2 (5 bases each). Trimming stripped 6 bases from V and 16 bases from J, with 30 bases between. Germline loops: CDR1 MNHEY, CDR2 SVGAGI. CDR3 length: 16 residues. CDR3 loop: CASSSGAEYSTRESFF. Written as DNA, the CDR3 is TGTGCCAGCAGCTCCGGGGCAGAATATTCCACCAGGGAGTCGTTTTTT.

A note on this clonotype: This may arise from a read error, as a much more abundant clone is one base away. The chain joins TRBV20-1 to TRBJ1-1, with TRBD1 identical over 11 bases. The CDR3 is made up of 14 amino acids. V shed 0 bases, J shed 13 bases, and the junction held 10 bases outside the gene matches. Germline assignment: CDR1 DFQATT and CDR2 SNEGSKA (reference sequence). The CDR3: CSARDRTGGAMVFF. The CDR3 bases are TGCAGTGCTAGAGATAGGACAGGGGGCGCGATGGTTTTCTTT.

With regard to this clonotype: Relative to the germline gene, one junction end is altered; a read error may explain this. For the CDR3, the DNA is TGTACCAGCAGTTCAGGGTATGGCCACACCTTC. Translating gives CTSSSGYGHTF. The V and J genes are TRBV6-5 and TRBJ1-2; weak D call: TRBD1 (5 bases). The CDR3 is 11 residues long. The V gene's germline CDR1 is MNHEY and CDR2 SVGAGI.

About this clonotype itself: This could be a read error, since a much larger clone is one nucleotide away. The chain links TRBV5-6 to TRBJ2-5; TRBD2 is a possible D gene (6 bases). Between the trimmed V and J ends, which lost 0 bases and 4 bases, there was a span of 19 bases. Germline V CDR1 and CDR2: SGHDT, YYEEEE. The CDR3 is made up of 17 amino acids. For the CDR3, the DNA is TGTGCCAGCAGCTTGGGCCCCCAGGGACTGGGAACAGAGACCCAGTACTTC. This codes for CASSLGPQGLGTETQYF.

Note on this clonotype: A read error may produce the germline difference seen at one junction end. The J gene is TRBJ2-5, the V gene TRBV4-1; possible D gene TRBD2, 6 bases. The CDR3 is 13 amino acids. The germline V gene encodes CDR1 MGHRA and CDR2 YSYEKL. The CDR3 here is CASCHLGRESQYF. The CDR3 DNA is TGCGCCAGCTGTCACCTAGGACGGGAGTCCCAATACTTC.

This clonotype was detected a few times. A read error may be the cause here, since a much bigger clone is one base away. The chain couples TRBV7-8 to TRBJ2-7, with 7 nucleotides matching TRBD2. CDR3 size: 13 residues. The germline CDR1 and CDR2 sequences are SGHVS and FQNEAQ. The CDR3 region has the DNA TGTGCCAGCAGCTTACCGAAGCGGGACGACCAGTACTTC. This encodes CASSLPKRDDQYF.

Turning to this clonotype: This may come from a read error, since a much larger clone is one base off. The chain joins TRBV19 to TRBJ2-7, with D unclear. In germline, CDR1 is LNHDA, CDR2 SQIVND (reference sequence). There are 15 residues in the CDR3. Here the CDR3 reads CAGSTPSSSSYEQYF. The CDR3 nucleotides are TGTGCCGGTAGCACCCCGAGCAGCAGCTCCTACGAGCAGTACTTC.

This clonotype has ten or more counts. The chain combines TRBV20-1 with TRBJ2-2, with 8 bases identical to TRBD2. The CDR3 spans 16 residues. J lost 1 base, V lost 3 bases, and 7 bases had no gene match. Germline V gene lookup returns CDR1 DFQATT and CDR2 SNEGSKA (reference sequence). The CDR3 spells CSASPSSGRNTGELFF. CDR3 DNA: TGCAGTGCTAGCCCGTCGAGCGGGAGGAACACCGGGGAGCTGTTTTTT.

The chain employs TRBV6-1 and TRBJ2-7, with 7 bases that match TRBD2. The germline CDR1 and CDR2 sequences are MNHNS and SASEGT. V dropped 4 bases and J dropped 1; count of bases not matched to a gene: 7. CDR3 length: 15 residues. The CDR3 coding sequence is TGTGCCAGCAGTGTTAGAAAGCGGGGATCCTACGAGCAGTACTTC. Translated, it gives CASSVRKRGSYEQYF.

This clonotype has a count of ten or more. A much larger clone lies a single base off, so this may be a read error. The V gene is TRBV6-2 or TRBV6-3, the J gene TRBJ2-1, with 7 nucleotides matching TRBD2. CDR1 and CDR2 from the germline V gene are MNHEY and SVGEGT. This CDR3 region has 15 residues. The CDR3 reads CASRIAGHPYDEQFF. As DNA, the CDR3 is TGTGCCAGCAGGATAGCGGGTCACCCCTACGATGAGCAGTTCTTC.

For this clonotype: The conserved closing phenylalanine or tryptophan is absent in this CDR3, likely reflecting a read error. V gene TRBV11-2 combines with J gene TRBJ2-7; 7 bases are a match to TRBD2. The germline gives CDR1 SGHAT, CDR2 FQNNGV. CDR3 length: 12 amino acids. The CDR3 is CASILSSGEQYY. CDR3 coding DNA: TGTGCCAGCATCTTAAGCAGCGGGGAACAGTACTAC.

This clonotype appeared many times. This chain joins TRBV6-1 and TRBJ2-2, with 7 bases that match TRBD1. From germline, CDR1 is MNHNS and CDR2 SASEGT. The V gene end was trimmed by 6 bases and the J gene end by 1 base; junction bases not matched to a gene: 17. The CDR3 has 19 amino acids. CDR3 DNA: TGTGCCAGCAGCGAGACAGGGCTTGGGAAGAACTTGAACACCGGGGAGCTGTTTTTT. Encoded protein: CASSETGLGKNLNTGELFF.

This clonotype ranks as medium-sized. This chain connects TRBV6-2 or TRBV6-3 to TRBJ1-4; 9 nucleotides agree with TRBD1. Losses at the gene ends were 6 bases for V and 7 bases for J; bases not matched to a gene: 6. Germline-derived CDR1 and CDR2 are MNHEY and SVGEGT. The CDR3 spans 14 residues. The CDR3: CASSRGQGIEKLFF. The CDR3 nucleotides read TGTGCCAGCAGCCGTGGACAGGGGATTGAAAAACTGTTTTTT.

Concerning this clonotype itself: The CDR3 end shows no conserved phenylalanine or tryptophan, and so a read error is likely. This rearrangement joins TRBV28 to TRBJ2-7, with 7 bases fitting TRBD1. The CDR3 is made up of 14 amino acids. The germline gives CDR1 MDHEN, CDR2 SYDVKM. The CDR3 DNA reads as TGTGTCAGCACCTCTCCGGGACAGACGTACGAGCAGTACTAC. Its protein product is CVSTSPGQTYEQYY.

A word on this clonotype: Relative to the germline gene, one junction end is altered; a read error may explain this. The V and J genes are TRBV10-3 and TRBJ1-1; D not resolved. This CDR3 has 13 amino acids. Germline CDR1 is ENHRY and CDR2 is SYGVKD. CDR3 sequence (DNA): TGTGCCATCAGTGGGATAACGAACACTGAAGTTTTCTTT. Protein: CAISGITNTEVFF.

Notes on this clonotype: An end of the junction differs from the germline gene, which may be a read error. This chain links TRBV6-2 or TRBV6-3 with TRBJ2-1; D is possibly TRBD2 (6 bases). The CDR3 loop spans 16 amino acids. The V gene's germline CDR1 is MNHEY and CDR2 SVGEGT. DNA of the CDR3: TGTGCCAACAGGCGGGGCGGGATGACGTCCTACAATGAGCAATTCTTC. Its protein is CANRRGGMTSYNEQFF.

This clonotype showed up many times. CDR3 sequence reads: CSAGPRWDEQFF. The CDR3 nucleotides are TGCAGTGCGGGGCCCCGGTGGGATGAGCAGTTCTTC. The chain combines TRBV20-1 with TRBJ2-1; D might be TRBD1 (5 bases). CDR1 DFQATT and CDR2 SNEGSKA come from the germline V gene (reference sequence). The V gene lost 6 bases and the J gene lost 8 bases, with 14 bases spanning the gap. CDR3 length equals 12 residues.

A word on this clonotype: One end of the junction is discordant with germline, which a read error may explain. The chain joins TRBV5-4 to TRBJ2-1; D perhaps matches TRBD2 (5 bases). Germline V gene sequence: CDR1 SGHNT, CDR2 YYREEE (reference sequence). The CDR3 is 15 amino acids. As DNA, the CDR3 is TGTGTCAGCAGCTTTTCTAGCACCCAAAGAAATGAGCAGTTCTTC. Its translation is CVSSFSSTQRNEQFF.